This T cell receptor (beta chain) originates from a study of a mutant IDH1 vaccine in newly diagnosed glioma. Across the study: Initiation of the vaccine course occurred 4-6 weeks after radiotherapy alone, or alongside temozolomide cycles. The therapy given earlier, which was standard therapy, consisted of radiotherapy, temozolomide, or both, and most of the patients received both.

This table comes from immunoSEQ multiplex PCR, and its TCRdb copy is limited to in-frame clones, with some not included. The sample lists roughly 72,000 clones; around 90% were seen once. As regards this clone: Antigen specificity is unknown.

Per the germline V gene, CDR1 is MNHNY and CDR2 is SVGAGI (reference sequence). V lost 0 bases to trimming and J lost 1 base, with 9 bases between them. This CDR3 is 15 amino acids long. Time point of the sample: week 5, during vaccination. Each dose delivered 300 ug of mutant IDH1 20-mer peptide subcutaneously with imiquimod. Those who donated had recent WHO grade 3 or 4 IDH1-mutant, ATRX-lost astrocytomas. The chain employs TRBV6-6 and TRBJ1-1; a weak D match, TRBD1 (5 bases). This receptor was taken from a woman between 50 and 59 years old with glioma. Sequences were derived from PBMCs, sampled from a glioma patient whose treatment included an IDH1 peptide vaccine. CDR3 amino acids: CASSYSGGGNTEAFF. The CDR3 DNA is TGTGCCAGCAGTTACTCTGGGGGTGGGAACACTGAAGCTTTCTTT.